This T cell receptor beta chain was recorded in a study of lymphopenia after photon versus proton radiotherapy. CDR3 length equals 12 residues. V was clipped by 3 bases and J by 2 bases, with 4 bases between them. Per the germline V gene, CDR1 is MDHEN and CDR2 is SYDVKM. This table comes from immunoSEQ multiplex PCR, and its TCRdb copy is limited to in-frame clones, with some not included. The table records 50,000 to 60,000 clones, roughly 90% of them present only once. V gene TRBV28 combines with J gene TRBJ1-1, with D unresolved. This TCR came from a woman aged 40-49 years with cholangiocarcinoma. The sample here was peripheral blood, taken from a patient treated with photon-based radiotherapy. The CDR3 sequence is CASSFRNTEAFF. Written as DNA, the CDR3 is TGTGCCAGCAGTTTCCGTAACACTGAAGCTTTCTTT.